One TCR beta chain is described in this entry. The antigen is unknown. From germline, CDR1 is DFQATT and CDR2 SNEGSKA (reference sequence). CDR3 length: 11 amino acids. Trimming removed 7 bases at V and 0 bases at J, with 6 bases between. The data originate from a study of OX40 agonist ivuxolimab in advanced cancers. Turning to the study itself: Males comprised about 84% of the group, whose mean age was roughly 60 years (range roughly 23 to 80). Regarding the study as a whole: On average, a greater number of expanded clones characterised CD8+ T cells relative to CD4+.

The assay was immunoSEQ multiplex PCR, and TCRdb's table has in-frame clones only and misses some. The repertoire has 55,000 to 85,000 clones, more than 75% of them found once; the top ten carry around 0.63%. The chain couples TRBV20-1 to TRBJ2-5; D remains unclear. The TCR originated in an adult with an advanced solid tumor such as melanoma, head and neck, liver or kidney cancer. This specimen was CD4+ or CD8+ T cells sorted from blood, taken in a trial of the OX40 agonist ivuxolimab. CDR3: CSVTNQETQYF. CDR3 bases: TGCAGTGTAACTAACCAAGAGACCCAGTACTTC.